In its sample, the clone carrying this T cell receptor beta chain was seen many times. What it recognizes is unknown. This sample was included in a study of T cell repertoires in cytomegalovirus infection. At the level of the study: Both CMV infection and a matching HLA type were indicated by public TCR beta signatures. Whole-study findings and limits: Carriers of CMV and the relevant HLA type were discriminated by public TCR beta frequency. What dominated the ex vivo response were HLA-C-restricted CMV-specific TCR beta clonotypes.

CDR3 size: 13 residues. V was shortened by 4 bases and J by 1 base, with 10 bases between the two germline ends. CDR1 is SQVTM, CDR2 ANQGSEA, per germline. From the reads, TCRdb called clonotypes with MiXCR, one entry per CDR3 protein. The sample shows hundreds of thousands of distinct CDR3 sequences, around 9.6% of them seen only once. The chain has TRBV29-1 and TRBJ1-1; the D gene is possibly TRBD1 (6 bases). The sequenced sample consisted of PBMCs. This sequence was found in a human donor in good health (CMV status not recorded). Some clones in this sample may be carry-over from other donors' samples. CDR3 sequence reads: CSVAGDSNTEAFF. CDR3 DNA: TGCAGCGTTGCAGGGGATTCGAACACTGAAGCTTTCTTT.